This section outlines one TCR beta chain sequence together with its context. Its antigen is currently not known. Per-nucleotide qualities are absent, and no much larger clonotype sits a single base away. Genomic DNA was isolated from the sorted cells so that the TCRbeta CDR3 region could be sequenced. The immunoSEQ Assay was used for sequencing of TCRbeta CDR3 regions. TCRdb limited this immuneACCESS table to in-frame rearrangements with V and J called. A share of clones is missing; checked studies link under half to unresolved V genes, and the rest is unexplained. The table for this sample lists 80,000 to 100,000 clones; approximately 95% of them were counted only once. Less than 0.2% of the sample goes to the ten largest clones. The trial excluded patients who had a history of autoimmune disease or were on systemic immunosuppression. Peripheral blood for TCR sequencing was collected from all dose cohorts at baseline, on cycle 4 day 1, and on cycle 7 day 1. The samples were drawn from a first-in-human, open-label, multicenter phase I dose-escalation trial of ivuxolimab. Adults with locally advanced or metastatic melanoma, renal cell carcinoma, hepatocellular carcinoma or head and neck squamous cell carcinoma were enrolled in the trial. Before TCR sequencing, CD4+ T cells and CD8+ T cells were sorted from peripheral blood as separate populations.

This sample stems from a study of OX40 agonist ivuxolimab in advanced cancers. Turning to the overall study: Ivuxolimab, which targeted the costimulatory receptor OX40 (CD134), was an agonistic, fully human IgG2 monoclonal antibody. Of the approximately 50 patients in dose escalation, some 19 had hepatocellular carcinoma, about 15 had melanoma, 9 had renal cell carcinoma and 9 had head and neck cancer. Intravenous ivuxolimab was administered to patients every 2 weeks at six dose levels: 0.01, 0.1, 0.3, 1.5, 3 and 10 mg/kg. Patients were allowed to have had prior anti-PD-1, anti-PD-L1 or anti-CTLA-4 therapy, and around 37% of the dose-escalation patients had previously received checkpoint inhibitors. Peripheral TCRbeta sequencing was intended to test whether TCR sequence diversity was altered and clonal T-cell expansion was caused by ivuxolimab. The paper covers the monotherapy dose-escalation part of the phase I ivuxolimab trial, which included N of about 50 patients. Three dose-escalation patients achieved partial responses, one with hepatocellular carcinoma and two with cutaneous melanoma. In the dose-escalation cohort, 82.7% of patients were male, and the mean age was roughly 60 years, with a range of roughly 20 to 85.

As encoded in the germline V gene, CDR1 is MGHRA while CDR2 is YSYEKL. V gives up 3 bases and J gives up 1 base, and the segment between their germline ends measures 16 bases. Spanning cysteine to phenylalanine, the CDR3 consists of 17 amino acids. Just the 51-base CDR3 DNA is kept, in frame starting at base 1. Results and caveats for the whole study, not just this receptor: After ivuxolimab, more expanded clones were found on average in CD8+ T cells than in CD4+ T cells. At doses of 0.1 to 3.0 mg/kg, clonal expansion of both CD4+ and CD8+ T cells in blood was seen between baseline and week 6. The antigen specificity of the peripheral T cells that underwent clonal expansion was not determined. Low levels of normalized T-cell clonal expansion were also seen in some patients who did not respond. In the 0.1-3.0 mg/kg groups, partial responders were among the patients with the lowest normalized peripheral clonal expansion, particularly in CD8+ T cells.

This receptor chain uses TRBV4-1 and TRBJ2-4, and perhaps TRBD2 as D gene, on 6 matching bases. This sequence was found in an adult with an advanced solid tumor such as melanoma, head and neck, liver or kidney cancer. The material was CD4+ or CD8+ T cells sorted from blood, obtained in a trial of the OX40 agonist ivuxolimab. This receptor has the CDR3 CASSHLDGGAAKNIQYF. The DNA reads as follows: TGCGCCAGCAGCCACCTTGATGGCGGGGCGGCCAAAAACATTCAGTACTTC.